The clone carrying this T cell receptor (beta chain) showed up just once. The data were taken from a study of blood T cell repertoires in COVID-19. CDR1 is PRHDT, CDR2 FYEKMQ, per germline (reference sequence). This CDR3 has 13 residues. Trimming pared 1 base from V and 3 bases from J, leaving 7 bases between. This table comes from immunoSEQ multiplex PCR, and its TCRdb copy is limited to in-frame clones, with some not included. Of about 170,000 clones in the sample, approximately 90% were seen once. This chain joins TRBV13 and TRBJ2-7; the D gene is possibly TRBD1 (5 bases). Material for sequencing was peripheral blood. This sequence originates from a man aged 18 to 29 with COVID-19, enrolled during active disease. The CDR3 here is CASSLAQGYEQYF. In DNA form, the CDR3 reads TGTGCCAGCAGCTTAGCCCAGGGCTACGAGCAGTACTTC.